Below, 6 T cell receptor beta chains from the same sample are listed, as sequenced in a study of T cell changes during pregnancy in multiple sclerosis. The assay was immunoSEQ multiplex PCR, and TCRdb's table has in-frame clones only and misses some. The sample holds tens of thousands of clones, under 90% seen once. The sequencing here drew on CD8+ T cells from peripheral blood mononuclear cells, taken before pregnancy. The receptors come from a female donor with multiple sclerosis, enrolled in a pregnancy study.

The chain couples TRBV19 to TRBJ2-1; TRBD2 agrees at 7 bases. CDR1 is LNHDA, CDR2 SQIVND, per germline (reference sequence). J gave up 0 bases and V 4 bases, and 6 bases lay outside the gene matches. The CDR3 has 16 residues. The CDR3 coding sequence is TGTGCCAGTAGTACCGAACTAGCGAGCTCCTACAATGAGCAGTTCTTC. This encodes CASSTELASSYNEQFF.

The chain uses TRBV14 and TRBJ2-7; unclear D gene. Germline V gene data show CDR1 as SGHDN and CDR2 as FVKESK. V was shortened by 0 bases and J by 4 bases, with 13 bases between the two germline ends. The length of the CDR3 is 15 residues. CDR3 in DNA: TGTGCCAGCAGCCAAGATCCGCTCTTCGAGTACGAGCAGTACTTC. It specifies CASSQDPLFEYEQYF.

The chain couples TRBV29-1 to TRBJ2-5, with D perhaps matching TRBD2 (6 bases). This CDR3 spans 12 amino acids. The germline gives CDR1 SQVTM, CDR2 ANQGSEA. V lost 3 bases, J lost 7 bases, and 12 bases lay in between. The DNA of the CDR3 is TGCAGCGTTGATAGCGGAGCGGGGACCCAGTACTTC. This translates into CSVDSGAGTQYF.

The J gene is TRBJ2-6, the V gene TRBV9; D perhaps matches TRBD2 (6 bases). This CDR3 region has 17 residues. V was cut by 3 bases and J by 0 bases, with 13 bases left in between. CDR1 is SGDLS, CDR2 YYNGEE, per germline. The CDR3 spells CASSGEDLSSGANVLTF. The CDR3 coding sequence is TGTGCCAGCAGCGGGGAGGACCTCTCCTCTGGGGCCAACGTCCTGACTTTC.

The gene calls are TRBV7-9 and TRBJ1-4; D is perhaps TRBD1 (6 bases). With 2 bases removed from V and 6 bases from J, the gap between germline ends came to 16 bases. The CDR3 extends over 16 amino acids. The germline gives CDR1 SEHNR, CDR2 FQNEAQ (reference sequence). DNA for the CDR3: TGTGCCAGCAGCTTATCCGAACAGGGAGTCGATGAAAAACTGTTTTTT. The encoded protein is CASSLSEQGVDEKLFF.

V is TRBV11-1 and J is TRBJ1-2; weak D call: TRBD1 (6 bases). Germline CDR1 is SGHAT and CDR2 is FQDESV (reference sequence). The V gene lost 6 bases and the J gene lost 9 bases, with 14 bases spanning the gap. This CDR3 contains 12 residues. CDR3 DNA: TGTGCCAGCAGTCATTTGACAGGAAGCTACACCTTC. This encodes CASSHLTGSYTF.